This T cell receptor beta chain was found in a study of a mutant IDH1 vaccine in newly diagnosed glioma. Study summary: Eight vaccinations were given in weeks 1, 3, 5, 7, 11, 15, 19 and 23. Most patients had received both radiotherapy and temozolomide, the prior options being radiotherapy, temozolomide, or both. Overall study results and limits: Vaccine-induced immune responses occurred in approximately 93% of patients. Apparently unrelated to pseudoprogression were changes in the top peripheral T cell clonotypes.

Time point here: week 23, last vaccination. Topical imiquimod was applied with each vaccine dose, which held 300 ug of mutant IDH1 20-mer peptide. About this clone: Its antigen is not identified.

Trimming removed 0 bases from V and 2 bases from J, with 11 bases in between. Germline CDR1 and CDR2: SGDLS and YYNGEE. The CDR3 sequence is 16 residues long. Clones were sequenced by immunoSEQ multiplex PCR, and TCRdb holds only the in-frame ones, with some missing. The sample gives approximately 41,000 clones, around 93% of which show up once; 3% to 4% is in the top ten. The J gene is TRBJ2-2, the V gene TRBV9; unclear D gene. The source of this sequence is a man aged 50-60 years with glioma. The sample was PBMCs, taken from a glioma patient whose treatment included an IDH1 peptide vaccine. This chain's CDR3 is CASSVVGLGNTGELFF. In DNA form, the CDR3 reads TGTGCCAGCAGCGTAGTAGGGTTGGGAAACACCGGGGAGCTGTTTTTT. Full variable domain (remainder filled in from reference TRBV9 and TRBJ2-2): DSGVTQTPKHLITATGQRVTLRCSPRSGDLSVYWYQQSLDQGLQFLIQYYNGEERAKGNILERFSAQQFPDLHSELNLSSLELGDSALYFCASSVVGLGNTGELFFGEGSRLTVL.